These T cell receptor beta chains were read from a single sample in a study of control samples from healthy donors and cancer patients. The repertoire was sequenced with immunoSEQ multiplex PCR; TCRdb's copy has only in-frame clones and lacks some. This sample has 180,000 or so clones, with over 85% found just once. What was sequenced was blood. These receptors were collected from a woman in her sixties or seventies in good health. Both conserved end residues are part of each CDR3. Each record gives: V gene, D gene, CDR3 protein. The D gene is left open where the match is weak.

>TRBV25-1|TRBD1
CASSESSLGQGTAQPQHF
>TRBV7-7|-
CASSPSTTAGQYF
>TRBV14|TRBD1
CASSQAIGTGVYGYTF
>TRBV7-2|-
CASSFSSLERYNEQFF
>TRBV7-2|-
CASSFNRYNEQFF
>TRBV7-2|-
CASSLTPPPLNTEAFF
>TRBV12-3/TRBV12-4|TRBD1
CASRGQGYQPQHF
>TRBV7-6|-
CASSLGEINYEQYF
>TRBV19|TRBD2
CASSPLPTSGFYNEQFF
>TRBV19|-
CASSIWYYGYTF
>TRBV18|-
CASSPNRVGSGNTIYF
>TRBV19|TRBD1
CASSRVGRGYSNQPQHF
>TRBV7-9|TRBD1
CASTYAGTANYGYTF
>TRBV5-1|-
CASHPLGPVSGANVLTF
>TRBV24-1|-
CATSDTGYANTGELFF
>TRBV11-1|-
CASSLDRADEQYF
>TRBV5-4|TRBD2
CASSSLAGALNTGELFF
>TRBV6-5|-
CASRTGDVRGYTF
>TRBV19|TRBD1
CASSPYRRDRDEKLFF
>TRBV12-3/TRBV12-4|-
CASSLSSRETQYF
>TRBV7-9|-
CASSFVTDANEKLFF
>TRBV2|-
CASNGGVGTDTQYF
>TRBV12-5|-
CASGLGTHGGTEAFF
>TRBV12-3/TRBV12-4|-
CASSFTLDSKAFF
>TRBV5-4|TRBD1
CASSPGTGNAGYTF
>TRBV7-2|TRBD2
CASSLVFYPSGGEYEQYF
>TRBV2|TRBD1
CATTANRGTEAFF
>TRBV10-3|TRBD2
CAIRGLAGEAGEQFF
>TRBV10-2|TRBD1
CASSANRGRGYTF
>TRBV10-3|-
CATGVGQRRNYGYTF
>TRBV9|-
CASSVGIDGGEGNSPLHF
>TRBV5-4|-
CASSGGDDGQYF
>TRBV4-2|TRBD2
CASSEQSGGITYEQYF
>TRBV14|-
CASSVRGGYGYTF
>TRBV5-4|TRBD1
CASSSRTTGQSEAFF
>TRBV6-5|-
CASSQGRKETQYF
>TRBV6-5|-
CASSSWSFNTEAFF
>TRBV30|TRBD2
CAWSVRGLASNEQYF
>TRBV3-1/TRBV3-2|-
CASSPTDNYGYTF
>TRBV4-3|-
CASSQDSPRARNTIYF
>TRBV9|-
CASSVGNNYGYTF
>TRBV7-9|TRBD1
CASSPGTELYSPLHF
>TRBV19|-
CASSLYLENTEAFF
>TRBV7-6|TRBD1
CASSQGGQGHGYTF
>TRBV10-3|-
CATQRVGMNTEAFF
>TRBV5-5|-
CASSPGAVFYEKLFF
>TRBV19|TRBD2
CASSSRTKGGGPDTQYF
>TRBV6-2/TRBV6-3|TRBD1
CASSSGTGTLFTDTQYF
>TRBV7-9|-
CASSARTSATNEKLFF
>TRBV4-1|-
CASAIRGGNQPQHF
>TRBV5-1|-
CASSADNMNTEAFF
>TRBV5-4|TRBD1
CASKTGGTTEAFF
>TRBV12-3/TRBV12-4|TRBD1
CASRGQGNQPQHF